This record covers a single TCR beta chain. As processed by the authors: Filtering differed, since immunoSEQ gave only junction sequences and no quality scores. Using immunoSEQ multiplex PCR, the repertoire was profiled, and TCRdb retains in-frame clones only, with some absent. The D gene and trimming were derived from the DNA, and the V and J assignments and clone size from that table. This table has some 2,100,000 clones, more than 90% appearing once. This sample stems from a study of shared clonotypes between healthy human individuals. Overall study context: The plates for each donor numbered three CD4 naive, three CD4 memory, two CD8 naive and one CD8 memory.

V lost 5 bases and J lost 2; bases outside the gene matches: 13. Germline loops: CDR1 SGHAT, CDR2 FQDESV (reference sequence). This CDR3 spans 17 amino acids. Splitting the CD4+ cells yielded a CD45RA+ naive subset and a CD45RA-negative memory subset. The chain has TRBV11-1 and TRBJ2-7, with 9 nucleotides matching TRBD1. Sequenced sample: naive CD4+ T cells sorted from blood. As to subset: CD45RA+ positively selected. The clonotype comes from a man aged 18-30 years in good health. CDR3 residues: CASSPGGGTGYAYEQYF. CDR3 sequence (DNA): TGTGCCAGCAGCCCGGGAGGAGGGACAGGGTATGCCTACGAGCAGTACTTC.